These 2 T cell receptor beta chains were all obtained from the same sample, sequenced in a study of regulatory T cells in long-lasting Graves disease. The authors built TCR beta libraries using iRepertoire HTBI primers and Arm-PCR of CDR3 regions. TCRdb passed the multiplex PCR reads through MiXCR, listing each CDR3 protein once. The table lists 500,000 to 700,000 distinct CDR3 sequences, roughly 30% of them singletons. Time point of the sample: persistent/refractory GD, antithyroid drugs over 5 years with positive TRAb. Scientists built the TCR library using RNA that was extracted from PBMCs. Sequencing was performed on peripheral blood mononuclear cells (PBMCs), taken when the disease was refractory, from a patient treated with antithyroid drugs. All receptors derive from a female donor with Graves disease.

J is TRBJ1-2 and V is TRBV6-1; no clear D gene. Trimming cost V 3 bases and J 5 bases, with 7 bases left between them. Per the germline V gene, CDR1 is MNHNS and CDR2 is SASEGT. CDR3 length: 12 amino acids. CDR3 coding DNA: TGTGCCAGCAGTGATCAGATATATGGCTACACCTTC. Translating it yields CASSDQIYGYTF.

The chain employs TRBV20-1 and TRBJ1-1, with 7 bases matching TRBD1. The CDR3 has 13 amino acids. The germline V gene has CDR1 DFQATT and CDR2 SNEGSKA (reference sequence). J was trimmed by 4 bases and V by 6 bases; bases with no gene match: 8. The DNA for the CDR3 is TGCAGTGCAGAAACCCCAGGGGGCACTGAAGCTTTCTTT. This sequence encodes CSAETPGGTEAFF.